The clone carrying this T cell receptor (beta chain) was seen a few times. The antigen remains unidentified. Female donors made up 45% to 55% of the healthy controls, blood donors whose median age was around 55 years (range 21-70). The sample is drawn from a study of somatic mutations in cytotoxic T cells in rheumatoid arthritis. Trimming left V 4 bases short and J 3 bases short, with 10 bases between. This CDR3 is built from 13 residues. Germline-derived CDR1 and CDR2 are MNHEY and SVGAGI. Clones were sequenced by immunoSEQ multiplex PCR, and TCRdb holds only the in-frame ones, with some missing. The table has 6,000 to 9,000 clones, 60% seen once; the top ten hold roughly 20%. Study-level points and caveats: The slightly lower representation of TRBV07 among rheumatoid arthritis patients did not undergo correction for multiple comparisons.

Sequenced material: CD8+ T cells sorted from blood. The TCR sequence derives from a woman in her 40s in good health. The gene calls are TRBV6-5 and TRBJ2-7; TRBD1 or TRBD2 may be the D gene (5 bases each). CDR3 residues: CASSFGAHYEQYF. For the CDR3, the DNA is TGTGCCAGCAGTTTCGGGGCCCACTACGAGCAGTACTTC.